These 2 T cell receptor beta chains were sequenced from one sample in a study of hypomethylating agent response in myelodysplastic syndrome. TCRdb's table, derived via immunoSEQ multiplex PCR, lists solely in-frame clones and lacks some. The repertoire consists of about 5,400 clones, with 70% to 90% occurring once and the leading ten covering around 10%. The sample here was bone marrow, taken before or after starting hypomethylating agent treatment for myelodysplastic syndrome (not recorded which). The source is a human donor with myelodysplastic syndrome.

The J gene is TRBJ2-3, the V gene TRBV10-1; the D is unclear. The V end was cut by 3 bases, the J end by 0 bases, with 7 bases between. Germline CDR1 WNHNN, CDR2 SYGVQD (reference sequence). The CDR3 covers 14 residues. CDR3 nucleotide sequence: TGCGCCAGCAGTGACGGCAGCAGCACAGATACGCAGTATTTT. It codes for CASSDGSSTDTQYF.

The chain joins TRBV7-8 to TRBJ2-7; TRBD1 matches 9 bases. The length of the CDR3 is 19 residues. The junction had 12 bases not matched to a gene; V was cut back by 0 bases and J by 0 bases. Germline V gives CDR1 SGHVS, CDR2 FQNEAQ. In DNA, the CDR3 is TGTGCCAGCAGCTTAGCTGACAGGGGGAAAACCTTCCTCTCCTACGAGCAGTACTTC. This encodes CASSLADRGKTFLSYEQYF.